This T cell receptor (beta chain) is from a study of shared clonotypes between healthy human individuals (TCRdb year 2020). Regarding the complete study: The cohort included a few men and a couple of women between 18 and 49 years of age. To estimate repertoire size and how much clonotype sharing occurs between individuals, the study deeply sequenced the blood TCR repertoires of five or six healthy adults. To increase sequencing depth and limit assay-specific biases, TCR repertoire library preparation and sequencing were carried out by different laboratories using diverse techniques. Per donor, leukapheresis produced somewhere between about 0.8 and 9 billion PBMCs. What the work shows at the level of the full study, not this receptor alone: Because the study included a small number of donors, the genetic and exposure-history diversity represented was limited. Sampling was restricted to blood, and TCR repertoires in tissue are likely to differ from TCR repertoires in blood. Pairwise subsampling led to the expectation that sequencing depth would affect the degree of clonotype sharing among donors.

Using the deep immunoSEQ assay, multiplex PCR amplified TCR CDR3 regions from genomic DNA. Genomic DNA extracted from each cell subset was distributed evenly over all wells of several immunoSEQ 96-well plates, and each plate served as one replicate. Each replicate PCR for unsorted PBMC received about 300 ng genomic DNA, equal to about 30,000 T cell genomes. Ten immunoSEQ deep assay plates were used to sequence unsorted PBMC genomic DNA. Purified libraries were measured with a Qubit 3.0 fluorometer, size-checked on a Bioanalyzer 2100, and measured again with the KAPA Library Quantification kit. Every immunoSEQ 96-well plate was sequenced on a separate single-read 150-cycle Illumina NextSeq 550 flow cell. As for the original processing: Because the immunoSEQ output held only junctional sequences and lacked quality scores, the filtering could not match the filtering applied to full-length reads. To assign V/J genes and CDR3, sequences were annotated against IMGT germline references using PyIR, a Python wrapper for IgBLAST v1.9. Any read was removed if the V/J assignment was weak (E-value above 1e-6), the CDR3 was missing, or the read contained stop codons, out-of-frame junctions, or ambiguous translated residues. V3J clonotypes were defined as sequences sharing an identical inferred V gene, J gene, and CDR3 amino acid sequence. Percentage overlap between repertoires was computed as shared unique clonotypes divided by the size of the smaller repertoire. Richness of each repertoire was evaluated using RTK rarefaction, the Chao1 estimator, and Recon v2.1 estimates of unobserved clonotypes. In TCRdb, the immuneACCESS table is reduced to in-frame sequences with V and J assigned. These tables do not hold every clone; where another copy was compared, an unresolved V gene accounts for under half, and the others remain unexplained. That table gives V, J and clone size, and the DNA gave D and trimming. In this sample the table shows 450,000 to 600,000 clones, 79% of which occur a single time. Jointly, the top ten make up 9.5% to 15% of the sample.

At the junction V is shortened by 7 bases and J by 2 bases, with 9 bases in between. Measured from the cysteine to the phenylalanine, the CDR3 is 13 residues long. Of the read, only the CDR3 DNA is kept; its 39 bases are in frame from base 1. CDR1 SNHLY and CDR2 FYNNEI are derived from the germline V gene. The donors were healthy, HIV-negative adults who had no recently reported acute infections or vaccinations. Every donor was a Caucasian adult residing in Nashville, Tennessee, USA. For unsorted samples, 75 million to 100 million PBMCs were counted and genomic DNA was extracted with the QIAamp DNA Blood Mini kit. After blood collection by leukapheresis, PBMCs were isolated using Ficoll-Histopaque density gradient centrifugation and then cryopreserved in the vapor phase of liquid nitrogen. As for this clone: The target of this receptor is not known. One base away there is no much larger clone; base qualities are not given.

The sequenced sample was PBMCs. The rearranged segments are TRBV2 and TRBJ1-3; the best D guess is TRBD1, with 5 bases matching. The sequence derives from a woman aged 40 to 50 in good health. Some clones in this sample may be carry-over from other donors' samples. The CDR3 sequence is CASKKGTGNTIYF. The DNA is TGTGCCAGCAAAAAGGGGACTGGAAACACCATATATTTT.